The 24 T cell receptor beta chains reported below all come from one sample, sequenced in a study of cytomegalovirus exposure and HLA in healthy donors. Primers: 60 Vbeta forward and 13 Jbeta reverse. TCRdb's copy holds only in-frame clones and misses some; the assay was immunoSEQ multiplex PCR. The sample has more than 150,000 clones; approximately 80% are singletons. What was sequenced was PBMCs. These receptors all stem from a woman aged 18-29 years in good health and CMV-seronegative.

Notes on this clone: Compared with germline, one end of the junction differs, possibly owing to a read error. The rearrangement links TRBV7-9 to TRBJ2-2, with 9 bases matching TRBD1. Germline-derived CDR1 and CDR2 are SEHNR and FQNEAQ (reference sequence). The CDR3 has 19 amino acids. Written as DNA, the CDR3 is TGTTCCAGCAGCTTCTCTAAAACAGGGGGCAATAAAAACTCCGGGGAGCTGTTTTTT. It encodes CSSSFSKTGGNKNSGELFF.

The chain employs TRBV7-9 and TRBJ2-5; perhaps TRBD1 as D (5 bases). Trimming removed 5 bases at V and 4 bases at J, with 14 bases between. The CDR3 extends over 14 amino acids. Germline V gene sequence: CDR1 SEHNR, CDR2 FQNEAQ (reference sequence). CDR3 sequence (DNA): TGTGCCAGCAGCCTGGTCCAGGGCATAGAGACCCAGTACTTC. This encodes CASSLVQGIETQYF.

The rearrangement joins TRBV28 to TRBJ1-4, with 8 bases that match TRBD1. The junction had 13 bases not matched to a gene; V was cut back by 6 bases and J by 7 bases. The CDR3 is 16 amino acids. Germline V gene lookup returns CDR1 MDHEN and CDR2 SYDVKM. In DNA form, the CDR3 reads TGTGCCAGCAGCCCTTCGGACAGGGCGTATGGTGAAAAACTGTTTTTT. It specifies CASSPSDRAYGEKLFF. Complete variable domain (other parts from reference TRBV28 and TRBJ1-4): DVKVTQSSRYLVKRTGEKVFLECVQDMDHENMFWYRQDPGLGLRLIYFSYDVKMKEKGDIPEGYSVSREKKERFSLILESASTNQTSMYLCASSPSDRAYGEKLFFGSGTQLSVL.

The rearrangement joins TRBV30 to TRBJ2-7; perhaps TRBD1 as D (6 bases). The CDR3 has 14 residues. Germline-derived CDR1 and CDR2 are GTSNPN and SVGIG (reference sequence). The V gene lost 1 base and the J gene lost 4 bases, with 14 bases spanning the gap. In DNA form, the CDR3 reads TGTGCCTGGAGTGCCGGGACACTGCTTTACGAGCAGTACTTC. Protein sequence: CAWSAGTLLYEQYF. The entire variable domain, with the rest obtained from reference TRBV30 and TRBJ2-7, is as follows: SQTIHQWPATLVQPVGSPLSLECTVEGTSNPNLYWYRQAAGRGLQLLFYSVGIGQISSEVPQNLSASRPQDRQFILSSKKLLLSDSGFYLCAWSAGTLLYEQYFGPGTRLTVT.

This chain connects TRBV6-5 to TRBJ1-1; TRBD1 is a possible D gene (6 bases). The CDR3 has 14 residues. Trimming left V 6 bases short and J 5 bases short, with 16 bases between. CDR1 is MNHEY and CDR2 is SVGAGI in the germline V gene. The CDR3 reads CASSVGGPRTEAFF. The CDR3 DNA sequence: TGTGCCAGCAGCGTTGGGGGCCCAAGGACTGAAGCTTTCTTT.

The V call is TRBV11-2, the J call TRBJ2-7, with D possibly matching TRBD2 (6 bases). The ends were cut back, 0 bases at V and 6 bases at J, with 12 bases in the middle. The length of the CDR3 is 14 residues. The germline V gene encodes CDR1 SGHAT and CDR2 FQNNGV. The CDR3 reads CASSLDRGGFEQYF. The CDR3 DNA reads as TGTGCCAGCAGCTTAGATAGAGGAGGGTTCGAGCAGTACTTC.

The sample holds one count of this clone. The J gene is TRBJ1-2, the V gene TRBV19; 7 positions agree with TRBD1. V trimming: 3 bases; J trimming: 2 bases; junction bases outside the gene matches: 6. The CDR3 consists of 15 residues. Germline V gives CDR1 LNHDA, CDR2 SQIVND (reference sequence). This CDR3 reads CASSIVTGANYGYTF. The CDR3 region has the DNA TGTGCCAGTAGTATCGTCACAGGGGCCAACTATGGCTACACCTTC.

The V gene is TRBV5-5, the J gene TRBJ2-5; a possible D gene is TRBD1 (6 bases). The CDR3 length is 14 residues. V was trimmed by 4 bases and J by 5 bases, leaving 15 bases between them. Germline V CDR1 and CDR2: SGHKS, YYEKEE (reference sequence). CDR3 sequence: CASSATRGAETQYF. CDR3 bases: TGTGCCAGCAGCGCGACCAGGGGCGCGGAGACCCAGTACTTC.

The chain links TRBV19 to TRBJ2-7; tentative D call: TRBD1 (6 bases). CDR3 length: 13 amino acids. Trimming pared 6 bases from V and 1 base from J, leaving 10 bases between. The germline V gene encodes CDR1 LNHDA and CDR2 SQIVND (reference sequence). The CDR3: CASRGGMSYEQYF. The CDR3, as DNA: TGTGCCAGTAGAGGGGGTATGTCCTACGAGCAGTACTTC.

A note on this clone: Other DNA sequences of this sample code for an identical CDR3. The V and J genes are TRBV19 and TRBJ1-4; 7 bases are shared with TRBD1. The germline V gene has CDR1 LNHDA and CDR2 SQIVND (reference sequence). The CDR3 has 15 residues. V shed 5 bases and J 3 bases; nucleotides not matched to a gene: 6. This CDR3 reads CASSPTGVPNEKLFF. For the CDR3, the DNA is TGTGCCAGTAGTCCCACAGGGGTTCCTAATGAAAAACTGTTTTTT. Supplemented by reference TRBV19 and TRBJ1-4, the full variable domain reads DGGITQSPKYLFRKEGQNVTLSCEQNLNHDAMYWYRQDPGQGLRLIYYSQIVNDFQKGDIAEGYSVSREKKESFPLTVTSAQKNPTAFYLCASSPTGVPNEKLFFGSGTQLSVL.

CDR3 protein: CATGTGGYGYTF. CDR3 nucleotide sequence: TGTGCCACAGGGACAGGGGGGTATGGCTACACCTTC. The J gene is TRBJ1-2, the V gene TRBV19; 11 nucleotides align to TRBD1. This CDR3 comprises 12 residues. Germline-derived CDR1 and CDR2 are LNHDA and SQIVND (reference sequence). The ends lost 10 bases at V and 5 bases at J; junction bases unmatched: 3. Full variable domain (remainder filled in from reference TRBV19 and TRBJ1-2): DGGITQSPKYLFRKEGQNVTLSCEQNLNHDAMYWYRQDPGQGLRLIYYSQIVNDFQKGDIAEGYSVSREKKESFPLTVTSAQKNPTAFYLCATGTGGYGYTFGSGTRLTVV.

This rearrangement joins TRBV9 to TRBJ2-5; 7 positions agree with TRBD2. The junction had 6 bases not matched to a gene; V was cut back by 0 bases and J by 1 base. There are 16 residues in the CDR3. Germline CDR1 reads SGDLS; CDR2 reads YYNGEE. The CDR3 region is CASSVGSGRSQETQYF. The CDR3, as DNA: TGTGCCAGCAGCGTAGGTAGCGGGCGTTCCCAAGAGACCCAGTACTTC. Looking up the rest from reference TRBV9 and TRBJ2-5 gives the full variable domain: DSGVTQTPKHLITATGQRVTLRCSPRSGDLSVYWYQQSLDQGLQFLIQYYNGEERAKGNILERFSAQQFPDLHSELNLSSLELGDSALYFCASSVGSGRSQETQYFGPGTRLLVL.

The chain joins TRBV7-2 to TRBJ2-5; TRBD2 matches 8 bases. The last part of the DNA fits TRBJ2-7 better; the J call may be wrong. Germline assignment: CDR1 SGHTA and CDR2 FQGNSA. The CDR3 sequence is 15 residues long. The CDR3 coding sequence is TGTGCCAGCAGCTTAGTAGCGGGATGGGTAGGCGAGCAGTACTTC. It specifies CASSLVAGWVGEQYF.

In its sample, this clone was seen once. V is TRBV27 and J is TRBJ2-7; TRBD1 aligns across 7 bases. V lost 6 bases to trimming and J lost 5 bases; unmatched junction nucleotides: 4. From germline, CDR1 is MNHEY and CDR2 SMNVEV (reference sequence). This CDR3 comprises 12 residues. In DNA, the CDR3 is TGTGCCAGCAGGACAGGGAAGCACGAGCAGTACTTC. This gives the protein CASRTGKHEQYF.

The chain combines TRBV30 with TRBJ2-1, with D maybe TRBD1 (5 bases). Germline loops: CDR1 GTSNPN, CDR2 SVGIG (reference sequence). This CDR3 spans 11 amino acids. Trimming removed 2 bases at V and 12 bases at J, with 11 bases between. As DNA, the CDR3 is TGTGCCTGGAGTTCAGGGAACGGGCAGTTCTTC. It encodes CAWSSGNGQFF.

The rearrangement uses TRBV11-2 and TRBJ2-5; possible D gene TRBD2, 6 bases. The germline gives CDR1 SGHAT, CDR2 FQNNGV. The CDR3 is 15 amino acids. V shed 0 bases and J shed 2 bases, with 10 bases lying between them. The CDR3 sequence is CASSLEGRGQETQYF. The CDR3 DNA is TGTGCCAGCAGCTTAGAAGGGCGGGGACAAGAGACCCAGTACTTC.

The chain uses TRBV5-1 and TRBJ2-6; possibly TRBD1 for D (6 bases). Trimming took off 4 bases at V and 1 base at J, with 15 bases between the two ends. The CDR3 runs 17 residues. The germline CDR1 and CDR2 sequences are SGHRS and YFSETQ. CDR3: CASSMQGRSSGANVLTF. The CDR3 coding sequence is TGCGCCAGCAGCATGCAGGGGCGATCATCTGGGGCCAACGTCCTGACTTTC.

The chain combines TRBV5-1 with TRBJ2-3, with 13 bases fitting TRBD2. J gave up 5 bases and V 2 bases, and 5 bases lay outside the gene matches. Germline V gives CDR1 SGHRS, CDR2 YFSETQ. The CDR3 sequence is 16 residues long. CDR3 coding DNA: TGCGCCAGCAGCTTAGGGACTAGCGGGGTTGGAGATACGCAGTATTTT. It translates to CASSLGTSGVGDTQYF.

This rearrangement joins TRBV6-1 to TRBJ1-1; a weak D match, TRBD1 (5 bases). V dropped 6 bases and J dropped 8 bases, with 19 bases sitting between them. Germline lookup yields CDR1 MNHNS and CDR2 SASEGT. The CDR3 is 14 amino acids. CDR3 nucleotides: TGTGCCAGCAGATACCTCACAGGTAGTTGGGAAGCTTTCTTT. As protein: CASRYLTGSWEAFF.

CDR3 region: CASSVGDYSYEQYF. CDR3 in DNA: TGTGCCAGCAGCGTAGGCGACTACTCCTACGAGCAGTACTTC. The V and J genes are TRBV9 and TRBJ2-7; possible D gene TRBD2, 5 bases. V lost 0 bases and J 0 bases, leaving 7 bases between the germline ends. The CDR3 is 14 residues long. CDR1 and CDR2 (germline): SGDLS, YYNGEE.

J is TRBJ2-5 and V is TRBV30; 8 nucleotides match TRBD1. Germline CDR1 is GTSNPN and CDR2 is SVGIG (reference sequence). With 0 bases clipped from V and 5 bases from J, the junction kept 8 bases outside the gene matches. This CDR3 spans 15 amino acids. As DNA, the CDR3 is TGTGCCTGGAGTGTTGGGGACAGGCGAGTGGAGACCCAGTACTTC. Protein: CAWSVGDRRVETQYF.

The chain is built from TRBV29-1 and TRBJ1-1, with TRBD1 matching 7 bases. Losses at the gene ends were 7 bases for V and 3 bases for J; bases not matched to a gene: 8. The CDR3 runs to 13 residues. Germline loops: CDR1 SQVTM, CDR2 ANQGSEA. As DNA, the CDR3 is TGCAGCGGGAGGGGGCGCGGAGACACTGAAGCTTTCTTT. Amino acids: CSGRGRGDTEAFF.

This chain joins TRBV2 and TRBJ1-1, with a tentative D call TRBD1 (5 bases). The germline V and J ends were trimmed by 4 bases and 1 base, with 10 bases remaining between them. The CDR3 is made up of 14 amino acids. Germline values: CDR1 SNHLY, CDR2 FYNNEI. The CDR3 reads CASSVGLTNTEAFF. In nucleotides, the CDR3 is TGTGCCAGCAGTGTGGGACTTACGAACACTGAAGCTTTCTTT.

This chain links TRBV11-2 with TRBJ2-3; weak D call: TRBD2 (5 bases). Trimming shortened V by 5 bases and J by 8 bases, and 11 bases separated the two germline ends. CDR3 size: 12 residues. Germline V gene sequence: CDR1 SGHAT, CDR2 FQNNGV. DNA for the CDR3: TGTGCCAGCAGCCCAAGGCGGGTTACGCAGTATTTT. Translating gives CASSPRRVTQYF.